This section outlines one TCR beta chain sequence together with its context. What it recognizes is unknown. A read error is possible here, since a much larger clone lies one base away. Diagnosing involved the use of clinical symptoms, serum thyroxine and TRAb, thyroid ultrasound and orbital computed tomography. The investigators amplified TCR beta CDR3 regions from RNA transcripts. HTBI primers were employed in a first-round RT-PCR of the TCR CDR3. TCRdb fed the multiplex PCR reads into MiXCR, producing one record per CDR3 protein. The data show around 290,000 distinct CDR3 sequences, about 14% seen once. The CDR3 consists of 18 residues. From germline, CDR1 is SGHRS and CDR2 YFSETQ. Trimming at V came to 1 base and at J to 0 bases, leaving 5 bases not matched to a gene. This record comes from a study of T cells in Graves' hyperthyroidism and ophthalmopathy. Study information: Pretreatment peripheral blood was obtained at initial diagnosis. General study points: In validation, the model predicted ophthalmopathy. These predictions came a median 6.5 months before onset.

This chain links TRBV5-1 with TRBJ2-4, with 12 positions matching TRBD2. The sequenced sample consisted of blood. This clonotype was sampled from a woman in her twenties or thirties with Graves' hyperthyroidism that later progressed to Graves' ophthalmopathy. The CDR3 coding sequence is TGCGCCAGCAGCTTGACTAGCGGGGGGCTCCTAGCCAAAAACATTCAGTACTTC. Translation: CASSLTSGGLLAKNIQYF.